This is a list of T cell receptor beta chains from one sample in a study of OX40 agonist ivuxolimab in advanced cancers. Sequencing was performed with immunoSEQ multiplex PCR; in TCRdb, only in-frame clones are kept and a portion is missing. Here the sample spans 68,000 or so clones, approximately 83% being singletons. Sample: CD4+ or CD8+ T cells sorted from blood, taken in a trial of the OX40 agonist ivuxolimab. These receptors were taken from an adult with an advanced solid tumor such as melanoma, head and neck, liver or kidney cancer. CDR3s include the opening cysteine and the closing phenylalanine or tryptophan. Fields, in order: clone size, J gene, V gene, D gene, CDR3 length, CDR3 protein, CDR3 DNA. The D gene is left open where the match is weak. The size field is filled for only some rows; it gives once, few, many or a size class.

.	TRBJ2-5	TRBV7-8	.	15	CASSRAYRGEETQYF	TGTGCCAGCAGCAGAGCCTACCGGGGTGAGGAGACCCAGTACTTC
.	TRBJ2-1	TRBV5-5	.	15	CASRDGLALRNEQFF	TGTGCCAGCAGGGATGGACTGGCTCTAAGGAATGAGCAGTTCTTC
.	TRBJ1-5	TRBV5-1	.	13	CASSLDRMEPQHF	TGCGCCAGCAGTTTAGACAGGATGGAGCCCCAGCATTTT
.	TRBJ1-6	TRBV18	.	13	CASSVPGASPLHF	TGTGCCAGCTCAGTACCGGGCGCTTCACCCCTCCACTTT
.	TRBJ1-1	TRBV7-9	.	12	CASSAQNTEAFF	TGTGCCAGCAGCGCCCAGAACACTGAAGCTTTCTTT
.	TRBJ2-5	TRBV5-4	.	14	CASSLNRRQETQYF	TGTGCCAGCAGCTTGAACAGGCGGCAAGAGACCCAGTACTTC
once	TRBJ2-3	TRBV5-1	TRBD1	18	CASSSPGQAQLSTDTQYF	TGCGCCAGCAGCTCTCCGGGACAGGCCCAACTTAGCACAGATACGCAGTATTTT
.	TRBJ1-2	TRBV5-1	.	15	CASSSGGDSRYGYTF	TGCGCCAGCAGCTCCGGGGGGGACTCCCGCTATGGCTACACCTTC
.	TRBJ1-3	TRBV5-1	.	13	CASRAGSGNTIYF	TGCGCCAGCCGGGCAGGGAGTGGAAACACCATATATTTT
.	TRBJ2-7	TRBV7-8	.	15	CASSSRGEPNYEQYF	TGTGCCAGCAGCTCCCGTGGTGAGCCAAACTACGAGCAGTACTTC
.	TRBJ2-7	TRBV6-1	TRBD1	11	CAAGTAYEQYF	TGTGCCGCAGGGACAGCCTACGAGCAGTACTTC
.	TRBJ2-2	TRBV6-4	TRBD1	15	CASSATGMGTGELFF	TGTGCCAGCAGTGCGACAGGGATGGGCACCGGGGAGCTGTTTTTT
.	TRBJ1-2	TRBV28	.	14	CASLPAPPDYGYTF	TGTGCCAGCCTCCCCGCCCCCCCGGATTATGGCTACACCTTC
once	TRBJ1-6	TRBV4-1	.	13	CASSQGHRTPLHF	TGCGCCAGCAGCCAAGGACATAGAACACCCCTCCACTTT
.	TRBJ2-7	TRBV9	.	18	CASSVGTVEFLVPYEQYF	TGTGCCAGCAGCGTAGGGACAGTCGAATTTCTGGTGCCCTACGAGCAGTACTTC
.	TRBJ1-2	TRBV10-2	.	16	CASSESVGASSYGYTF	TGCGCCAGCAGTGAGTCCGTCGGGGCCTCTTCCTATGGCTACACCTTC
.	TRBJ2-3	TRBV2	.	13	CATQGKFTDTQYF	TGTGCCACCCAGGGGAAATTCACAGATACGCAGTATTTT
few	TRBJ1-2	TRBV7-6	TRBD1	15	CASSSKDRSSYGYTF	TGTGCCAGCAGCTCCAAGGACAGGTCGAGCTATGGCTACACCTTC
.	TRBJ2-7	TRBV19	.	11	CASSTVNEQYF	TGTGCCAGTAGCACAGTTAACGAGCAGTACTTC
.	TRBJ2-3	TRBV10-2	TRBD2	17	CASTQTSGGASTDTQYF	TGCGCCAGCACGCAGACTAGCGGGGGGGCGAGCACAGATACGCAGTATTTT
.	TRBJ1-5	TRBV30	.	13	CAWSDGVSQPQHF	TGTGCCTGGAGTGACGGGGTGAGTCAGCCCCAGCATTTT
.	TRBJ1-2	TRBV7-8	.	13	CASSLRDLYGYTF	TGTGCCAGCAGCTTACGGGACCTCTATGGCTACACCTTC
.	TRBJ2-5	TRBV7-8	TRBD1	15	CASSTDRGHGETQYF	TGTGCCAGCAGCACGGACAGGGGGCACGGAGAGACCCAGTACTTC
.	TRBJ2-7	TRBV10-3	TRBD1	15	CASSYSNRGHWEQYF	TGTGCCAGCAGTTACTCGAACAGGGGGCATTGGGAGCAGTACTTC
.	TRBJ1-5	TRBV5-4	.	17	CASSFSAVGGPNQPQHF	TGTGCCAGCAGCTTTTCCGCCGTGGGGGGGCCCAATCAGCCCCAGCATTTT
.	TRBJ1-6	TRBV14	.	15	CASSPVGGQNSPLHF	TGTGCCAGCAGCCCAGTCGGGGGTCAGAATTCACCCCTCCACTTT
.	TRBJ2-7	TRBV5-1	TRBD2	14	CASSLAAGGDEQYF	TGCGCCAGCAGCTTGGCCGCGGGGGGCGACGAGCAGTACTTC
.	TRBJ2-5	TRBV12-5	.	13	CASGQQGPETQYF	TGTGCTAGTGGTCAACAGGGCCCAGAGACCCAGTACTTC
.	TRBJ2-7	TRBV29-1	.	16	CSVEPWAGTDSYEQYF	TGCAGCGTTGAACCCTGGGCGGGGACCGACTCCTACGAGCAGTACTTC
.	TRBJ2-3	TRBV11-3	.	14	CASSQGWGADTQYF	TGTGCCAGCTCCCAGGGTTGGGGGGCGGATACGCAGTATTTT
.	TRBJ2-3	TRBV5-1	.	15	CASSLEGHFTDTQYF	TGCGCCAGCAGCTTGGAGGGCCATTTCACAGATACGCAGTATTTT
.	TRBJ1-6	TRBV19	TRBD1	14	CASKWGQGGSPLHF	TGTGCCAGCAAATGGGGACAGGGCGGCTCACCCCTCCACTTT
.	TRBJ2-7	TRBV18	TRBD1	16	CASSRPTGGRSYEQYF	TGTGCCAGCTCCCGACCGACAGGGGGCAGGAGCTACGAGCAGTACTTC
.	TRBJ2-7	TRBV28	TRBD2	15	CASRPASGGSYEQYF	TGTGCCAGCAGGCCAGCTAGCGGGGGATCTTACGAGCAGTACTTC
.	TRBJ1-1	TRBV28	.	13	CASSFHLNTEAFF	TGTGCCAGCAGTTTTCACTTGAACACTGAAGCTTTCTTT
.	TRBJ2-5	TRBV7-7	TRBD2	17	CASSLRGASGAQETQYF	TGTGCCAGCAGCCTACGTGGGGCTAGCGGGGCCCAAGAGACCCAGTACTTC
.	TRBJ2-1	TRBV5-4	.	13	CASSWGQNNEQFF	TGTGCCAGCAGCTGGGGGCAGAACAATGAGCAGTTCTTC
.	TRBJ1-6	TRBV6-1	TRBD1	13	CASRTGMRPPLHF	TGTGCCAGCCGGACAGGAATGAGGCCACCCCTCCACTTT
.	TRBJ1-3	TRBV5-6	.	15	CASSLEPGSGNTIYF	TGTGCCAGCAGCTTGGAACCAGGGAGTGGAAACACCATATATTTT
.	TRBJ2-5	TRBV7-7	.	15	CASSSNQGTQETQYF	TGTGCCAGCAGCTCAAACCAGGGTACCCAAGAGACCCAGTACTTC
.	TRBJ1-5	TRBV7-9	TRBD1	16	CASSSNTGGVGQPQHF	TGTGCCAGCAGCTCGAACACAGGGGGAGTAGGGCAGCCCCAGCATTTT
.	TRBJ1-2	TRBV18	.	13	CASSQGENYGYTF	TGTGCCAGCTCACAGGGCGAGAACTATGGCTACACCTTC
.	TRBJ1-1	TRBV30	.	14	CAQFTPVWDTEAFF	TGTGCCCAGTTCACTCCAGTGTGGGACACTGAAGCTTTCTTT
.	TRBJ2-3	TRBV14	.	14	CASSRGQITDTQYF	TGTGCCAGCAGCCGAGGCCAAATCACAGATACGCAGTATTTT
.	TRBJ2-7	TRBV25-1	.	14	CASRAQGTPGEQYF	TGTGCCAGCAGGGCACAGGGTACCCCGGGAGAGCAGTACTTC
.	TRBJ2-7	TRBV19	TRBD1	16	CASSPYGTGSSYEQYF	TGTGCCAGTAGCCCATACGGGACAGGGTCTTCCTACGAGCAGTACTTC
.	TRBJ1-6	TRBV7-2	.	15	CASSFQGGLNSPLHF	TGTGCCAGCAGTTTTCAGGGCGGCCTTAATTCACCCCTCCACTTT
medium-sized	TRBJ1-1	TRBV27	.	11	CASSDSFEAFF	TGTGCCAGCAGTGACAGCTTTGAAGCTTTCTTT
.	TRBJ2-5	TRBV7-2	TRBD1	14	CASSRDRGQETQYF	TGTGCCAGCAGCAGGGACAGAGGCCAAGAGACCCAGTACTTC